The 29 T cell receptor beta chains below were found in one sample sequenced in a study of regulatory T cells in long-lasting Graves disease (dated by TCRdb to about 2021). The label giving this sample's time point can be read as: newly diagnosed GD, antithyroid drugs for less than 3 months. For both TCR sequencing and RNA sequencing, RNA was extracted from PBMCs in TRIzol. Libraries were built with multiplex PCR. Data came from an Illumina HiSeq 4000. iRepertoire HTBI primers and Arm-PCR amplification of CDR3 regions were used to construct TCR beta libraries. The public reads were quality trimmed at Q25 with fastp and then assembled into clones with MiXCR by TCRdb, keeping productive beta chains. For every CDR3 protein sequence, its rows merge into one entry that carries the most common genes and DNA. Here the sample has some 500,000 distinct CDR3 sequences; about 16% occur a single time. 25% of the sample is in the top ten clones.

Another study also made use of these data, one on T cells in Graves' hyperthyroidism and ophthalmopathy.

The sample here was peripheral blood mononuclear cells (PBMCs), taken at new diagnosis, from a patient treated with antithyroid drugs. The receptors come from a woman aged 35-60 years with Graves disease. Donor details come from another sample of the same person, matched by shared clones.

This clonotype was seen ten or more times. This chain uses TRBV2 with TRBJ2-1, with 7 nucleotides matching TRBD2. The CDR3 is 13 residues long. The germline gives CDR1 SNHLY, CDR2 FYNNEI. After removal of 8 bases from V and 6 bases from J, the junction contained 7 bases not matched to a gene. The CDR3 loop reads CASGAGYFNEQFF. The CDR3, as DNA: TGTGCCAGCGGAGCGGGGTATTTCAATGAGCAGTTCTTC.

This clonotype was detected a few times. CDR3 sequence: CASNRDGYEKLFF. In DNA, the CDR3 is TGTGCCAGTAACCGGGACGGATATGAAAAACTGTTTTTT. The chain joins TRBV19 to TRBJ1-4; D may be TRBD1 (5 bases). The germline CDR1 and CDR2 sequences are LNHDA and SQIVND (reference sequence). CDR3 length: 13 amino acids. V lost 7 bases and J lost 6, with 12 bases in between.

This clonotype was seen at least ten times. The gene calls are TRBV5-1 and TRBJ1-2; no clear D. CDR1 SGHRS and CDR2 YFSETQ come from the germline V gene. The CDR3 contains 16 residues. Trimming shortened V by 0 bases and J by 8 bases, and 20 bases separated the two germline ends. This CDR3 reads CASSLEVDRPLEGYTF. The DNA of the CDR3 is TGCGCCAGCAGCTTGGAAGTTGACCGACCCCTGGAAGGCTACACCTTC.

The CDR3: CASSLRSGSGYTF. In DNA, the CDR3 is TGCGCCAGCAGCTTGAGGTCCGGGAGCGGCTACACCTTC. The chain couples TRBV5-1 to TRBJ1-2; no clear D. Trimming removed 1 base from V and 8 bases from J, with 12 bases in between. CDR1 is SGHRS, CDR2 YFSETQ, per germline. There are 13 residues in the CDR3.

V gene TRBV7-2 combines with J gene TRBJ1-5, with a weak D call TRBD1 (5 bases). V was cut by 1 base and J by 7 bases, with 14 bases left in between. The CDR3 covers 15 residues. Germline V gene sequence: CDR1 SGHTA, CDR2 FQGNSA. DNA of the CDR3: TGTGCCAGCAGCTTAGGGGGGTACGCAGCGCAGCCCCAGCATTTT. Translation: CASSLGGYAAQPQHF.

In this sample, this clonotype turned up a few times. The chain has TRBV19 and TRBJ1-5; D gene ambiguous. Germline V CDR1 and CDR2: LNHDA, SQIVND (reference sequence). The CDR3 totals 13 residues. The V gene lost 3 bases and the J gene lost 4 bases, with 7 bases spanning the gap. The CDR3 sequence: CASSIPTNQPQHF. CDR3 coding DNA: TGTGCCAGTAGTATTCCGACAAATCAGCCCCAGCATTTT.

In its sample, this clonotype was seen many times. The J gene is TRBJ2-1, the V gene TRBV3-1; D not certain. Deletions cut 1 base from V and 4 bases from J, with 5 bases between. Per germline, CDR1 LGHDT and CDR2 YNNKEL (reference sequence). The CDR3 runs 13 residues. The CDR3: CASSQVPYNEQFF. The CDR3 bases are TGTGCCAGCAGCCAAGTTCCGTACAATGAGCAGTTCTTC.

The sample holds many counts of this clonotype. CDR3 protein: CASSEQVPTEAFF. CDR3 DNA: TGTGCCAGCAGTGAACAGGTTCCCACTGAAGCTTTCTTT. V gene TRBV2 combines with J gene TRBJ1-1; no clear D gene. Germline V gene sequence: CDR1 SNHLY, CDR2 FYNNEI. This CDR3 is 13 amino acids long. Trimming took 2 bases from V and 4 from J, leaving 8 bases between them.

This clonotype was recorded a few times. This chain links TRBV6-1 with TRBJ1-3, with D perhaps TRBD1 (5 bases). Trimming removed 7 bases from V and 4 bases from J, with 20 bases in between. CDR1 is MNHNS, CDR2 SASEGT, per germline. This CDR3 comprises 16 residues. For the CDR3, the DNA is TGTGCCAGCACCCCTAGTTGGGGGGTGAGAGGAAACACCATATATTTT. It is translated as CASTPSWGVRGNTIYF.

This clonotype was observed a handful of times. This chain connects TRBV10-3 to TRBJ1-3, with a tentative D call TRBD1 (5 bases). Germline values: CDR1 ENHRY, CDR2 SYGVKD. V lost 5 bases and J lost 16, with 21 bases in between. This CDR3 has 13 amino acids. The CDR3 DNA follows: TGTGCCATCAGTACCATTTGGGACGCATGGGCGTATTTT. This sequence encodes CAISTIWDAWAYF.

This clonotype was seen ten or more times. This sequence joins TRBV3-1 and TRBJ1-1, with D uncertain. Germline assignment: CDR1 LGHDT and CDR2 YNNKEL (reference sequence). V was clipped by 6 bases and J by 2 bases, with 10 bases between them. The CDR3 consists of 13 residues. The CDR3 loop is CASSADPNTEAFF. CDR3 DNA: TGTGCCAGCAGTGCGGACCCAAACACTGAAGCTTTCTTT.

J is TRBJ2-5 and V is TRBV20-1; D remains ambiguous. The germline V gene has CDR1 DFQATT and CDR2 SNEGSKA (reference sequence). There are 11 residues in the CDR3. V lost 3 bases and J lost 3, with 5 bases in between. The CDR3 sequence: CSARGKETQYF. The CDR3 DNA reads TGCAGTGCTAGGGGTAAAGAGACCCAGTACTTC.

Only a few counts were recorded for this clonotype. The V and J genes are TRBV2 and TRBJ1-5; a possible D gene is TRBD1 (6 bases). The germline V and J ends were trimmed by 0 bases and 0 bases, with 9 bases remaining between them. Germline CDR1 SNHLY, CDR2 FYNNEI. The CDR3 loop spans 16 amino acids. CDR3 sequence: CASSEAGAVSNQPQHF. In DNA, the CDR3 is TGTGCCAGCAGTGAAGCGGGGGCCGTTAGCAATCAGCCCCAGCATTTT.

This clonotype was seen a handful of times. The chain links TRBV11-3 to TRBJ1-3; D ambiguous. Trimming pared 7 bases from V and 3 bases from J, leaving 4 bases between. CDR1 is SGHNT and CDR2 is YENEEA in the germline V gene. This CDR3 has 11 residues. CDR3 DNA: TGTGCCAGCACCGGTGGAAACACCATATATTTT. This encodes CASTGGNTIYF.

This clonotype turned up a few times. V gene TRBV5-1 combines with J gene TRBJ1-6, with 8 bases aligning to TRBD1. Germline values: CDR1 SGHRS, CDR2 YFSETQ. V was pared by 6 bases and J by 7 bases, with 9 bases of the junction left unmatched. This CDR3 is built from 15 residues. CDR3 bases: TGCGCCAGCAAGCCGGGACAGGCGTGGAATTCACCCCTCCACTTT. It encodes CASKPGQAWNSPLHF.

This clonotype was seen a few times. This chain links TRBV10-3 with TRBJ2-3; TRBD2 matches at 8 bases. This CDR3 is 16 amino acids long. The ends lost 0 bases at V and 4 bases at J; junction bases unmatched: 6. CDR1 and CDR2 (germline): ENHRY, SYGVKD. The CDR3 protein is CAISESTRGAPDTQYF. In DNA form, the CDR3 reads TGTGCCATCAGTGAGTCGACGCGGGGGGCCCCAGATACGCAGTATTTT.

This clonotype was seen repeatedly, ten times or more. This sequence joins TRBV5-5 and TRBJ2-3; the match to TRBD1 covers 7 bases. Trimming at V came to 3 bases and at J to 4 bases, leaving 14 bases not matched to a gene. This CDR3 is 17 amino acids long. Germline lookup yields CDR1 SGHKS and CDR2 YYEKEE (reference sequence). The CDR3 protein is CASSWPMQGVAADTQYF. DNA of the CDR3: TGTGCCAGCAGCTGGCCGATGCAGGGGGTGGCCGCAGATACGCAGTATTTT.

Many counts were recorded for this clonotype. This chain connects TRBV12-3 or TRBV12-4 to TRBJ1-1, with no clear D. With 5 bases removed from V and 0 bases from J, the gap between germline ends came to 13 bases. The CDR3 loop spans 15 amino acids. The CDR3 DNA reads as TGTGCCAGCAGTCCTCAGGAGGCCCTGAACACTGAAGCTTTCTTT. Translated, it gives CASSPQEALNTEAFF.

In its sample, this clonotype was seen a few times. CDR3 sequence: CSARGDAEAFF. The CDR3 bases are TGCAGTGCTAGAGGGGACGCTGAAGCTTTCTTT. This chain links TRBV20-1 with TRBJ1-1; D possibly corresponds to TRBD1 (5 bases). The CDR3 sequence is 11 residues long. Germline CDR1 DFQATT, CDR2 SNEGSKA (reference sequence). Between the trimmed V and J ends, which lost 1 base and 6 bases, there was a span of 6 bases.

This clonotype was seen a handful of times. The V call is TRBV12-3 or TRBV12-4, the J call TRBJ2-7; 7 positions match TRBD2. This CDR3 comprises 13 residues. With 8 bases clipped from V and 0 bases from J, the junction kept 4 bases outside the gene matches. CDR3 DNA: TGTGCCAGCGCGGGAGACATCTCCTACGAGCAGTACTTC. This gives the protein CASAGDISYEQYF.

This clonotype was seen ten or more times. J is TRBJ1-5 and V is TRBV12-3 or TRBV12-4; D might be TRBD1 (5 bases). CDR3 length equals 15 residues. V dropped 7 bases and J dropped 0 bases, with 13 bases sitting between them. CDR3 amino acids: CASTRGDYSNQPQHF. The CDR3, as DNA: TGTGCCAGCACCCGGGGGGATTATAGCAATCAGCCCCAGCATTTT.

V usage is TRBV7-9 and J usage is TRBJ1-4; D might be TRBD1 (5 bases). The CDR3 runs 15 residues. Germline-derived CDR1 and CDR2 are SEHNR and FQNEAQ (reference sequence). V lost 3 bases and J lost 5, with 13 bases in between. CDR3 protein: CASSFQGQINEKLFF. In DNA, the CDR3 is TGTGCCAGCAGCTTTCAGGGCCAGATAAATGAAAAACTGTTTTTT.

This chain connects TRBV5-1 to TRBJ2-2; D is ambiguous. Trimming shortened V by 4 bases and J by 6 bases, and 19 bases separated the two germline ends. There are 16 residues in the CDR3. Germline V gene data show CDR1 as SGHRS and CDR2 as YFSETQ. This CDR3 reads CASSLNQVATSGELFF. CDR3 in DNA: TGCGCCAGCAGCCTAAACCAGGTCGCTACGTCCGGGGAGCTGTTTTTT. Full variable domain (rest looked up from reference TRBV5-1 and TRBJ2-2): KAGVTQTPRYLIKTRGQQVTLSCSPISGHRSVSWYQQTPGQGLQFLFEYFSETQRNKGNFPGRFSGRQFSNSRSEMNVSTLELGDSALYLCASSLNQVATSGELFFGEGSRLTVL.

This clonotype was seen a handful of times. This chain joins TRBV10-3 and TRBJ2-2; unclear D gene. The CDR3 contains 14 residues. The V end lost 3 bases, the J end lost 3 bases, and 8 bases lay between the germline ends. Germline assignment: CDR1 ENHRY and CDR2 SYGVKD. The CDR3 DNA reads TGTGCCATCAGTGATATAGGAGACACCGGGGAGCTGTTTTTT. Encoded protein: CAISDIGDTGELFF.

With respect to this clonotype: This may arise from a read error, as a much more abundant clone is one base away. This sequence joins TRBV5-1 and TRBJ1-1; the match to TRBD1 covers 9 bases. This CDR3 has 16 residues. Germline V gene lookup returns CDR1 SGHRS and CDR2 YFSETQ. This CDR3 is CASGLERVTGGTEAFF. DNA for the CDR3: TGCGCCAGCGGCTTGGAACGAGTGACAGGGGGAACTGAAGCTTTCTTT.

This clonotype was detected a few times. CDR3 sequence reads: CASGTGTVGELFF. CDR3 DNA: TGTGCCAGCGGGACAGGGACCGTCGGGGAGCTGTTTTTT. The chain joins TRBV6-1 to TRBJ2-2, with 9 bases fitting TRBD1. Germline V lookup: CDR1 MNHNS, CDR2 SASEGT. The length of the CDR3 is 13 residues. The V segment lost 8 bases and the J segment 7 bases; nucleotides outside the gene matches: 5.

This clonotype was observed a few times. This sequence joins TRBV20-1 and TRBJ1-2; 7 nucleotides line up with TRBD1. The V and J ends lost 3 bases and 5 bases, in that order; junction bases with no gene match: 3. CDR3 length: 12 amino acids. CDR1 is DFQATT, CDR2 SNEGSKA, per germline (reference sequence). The CDR3 DNA sequence: TGCAGTGCTAGGATGACAGGGTATGGCTACACCTTC. It encodes CSARMTGYGYTF.

About this clonotype: One base away lies a much larger clone, so this may be a sequencing read error. V is TRBV20-1 and J is TRBJ2-7, with 11 bases matching TRBD2. Germline V lookup: CDR1 DFQATT, CDR2 SNEGSKA (reference sequence). The CDR3 covers 15 residues. With V trimmed by 1 base and J by 7 bases, 9 bases remained unmatched. The CDR3 sequence is CSARVSLAGGNEQYF. In DNA form, the CDR3 reads TGCAGTGCTAGAGTTTCGCTAGCGGGGGGCAATGAGCAGTACTTC.

Concerning this clonotype itself: This may come from a read error, since a much larger clone is one base off. V usage is TRBV3-1 and J usage is TRBJ1-4; no firm D call. This CDR3 is built from 15 residues. The ends were cut back, 3 bases at V and 0 bases at J, with 8 bases in the middle. Germline CDR1 is LGHDT and CDR2 is YNNKEL (reference sequence). The CDR3: CASSHGSATNEKLFF. CDR3 in DNA: TGTGCCAGCAGCCATGGCAGCGCAACTAATGAAAAACTGTTTTTT. The whole variable domain, remainder taken from reference TRBV3-1 and TRBJ1-4, is DTAVSQTPKYLVTQMGNDKSIKCEQNLGHDTMYWYKQDSKKFLKIMFSYNNKELIINETVPNRFSPKSPDKAHLNLHINSLELGDSAVYFCASSHGSATNEKLFFGSGTQLSVL.